This T cell receptor (beta chain) was profiled in a study of T cell responses to AZD1222 COVID-19 vaccine (dated by TCRdb to 2020 to 2023). About the study as a whole: TCR sequencing covered more than 230 trial participants: 200 to 210 given two doses of AZD1222 and 26 given two doses of MenACWY control vaccine. Trial participants were enrolled by age into subgroups of 18-55, 56-69 and 70-plus years, and about 150, 27 and 61 TCR-sequenced participants, respectively, were included in these subgroups. Broad study findings and their caveats: In the small 56-69-year group, the increase in depth fell short of significance, most likely because of low power. Because no day 14 peak-response samples were available, repertoires were characterized only after the peak T cell response. After two AZD1222 doses, spike-specific TCR breadth and depth were significantly higher than at day 0 and than in MenACWY recipients. Participants were mostly white British and included more females than males, and it was suggested by the authors that clonal diversity may have been underestimated. Conclusions about previously exposed vaccinees are limited, since just 6 or 7 AZD1222 recipients were seropositive for SARS-CoV-2 at baseline. Vaccine-associated CD4 TCRs spanned the whole spike protein, with dominant responses in regions 160-218 and 743-854. Reportedly, close to half of the unique spike-specific TCRs recognized epitopes lying outside the regions that are mutated in the B.1.351 and B.1.1.7 variants.

Per the publication, the time point label means: about 28 days (+/-7) after the second vaccine dose. The treatment or condition label here, explained by the study, means: meningococcal conjugate vaccine given as trial control. The vaccinee samples were drawn from two UK trials, COV001 and COV002, one of which was a single-blind randomized controlled phase 2/3 trial testing AZD1222 (ChAdOx1 nCoV-19) in healthy adults. For TCRbeta chain sequencing, PBMC samples from trial participants were taken at day 0 and at day 28 after the second dose. As to this clone: No antigen is known for it. Per-base qualities were not stored, and no clone one base away is much larger.

From cysteine to phenylalanine, the CDR3 is 14 amino acids long. The kept DNA is CDR3 alone, 42 bases in frame from the first base. The germline V end is reduced by 2 bases and the J end by 1 base; junction bases left unmatched: 2. CDR1 SQVTM and CDR2 ANQGSEA are derived from the germline V gene. The CDR3 regions of human TCRbeta chains were analyzed by immunosequencing. As for the authors' bioinformatics: Repertoire TCRs were matched against a reference library of SARS-CoV-2-specific TCRs generated with the MIRA antigen-specificity platform. Breadth was defined as the fraction of unique TCRs that were SARS-CoV-2-associated, and depth was defined as the fraction of total T cells that were SARS-CoV-2-associated. Using the MIRA data, each spike-specific TCR was mapped to the spike region that the TCR reacts to and placed in a CD4 or CD8 class. Log10-transformed breadth and depth values were compared by one-way ANOVA with Sidak's multiple comparisons tests. TCRdb re-hosts the immuneACCESS table, in-frame sequences only. Its copies lack some clones; in the studies checked, an unresolved V gene accounts for under half of them, and the cause for the rest is not known. V and J calls and clone size are copied from that table; D and trimming were computed from the DNA. This sample has over 100,000 clones in its table, and 86% of those were observed once. Together, the top ten hold 3% to 4% of the sample.

The specimen was peripheral blood, collected 28 days after the second dose of the MenACWY control vaccine. Recombination linked TRBV29-1 to TRBJ2-3, with 8 junctional bases fitting TRBD2. The receptor was derived from an adult who received the MenACWY meningococcal vaccine as a control. Here is the DNA: TGCAGCGTTGAACTGACTAGCGGCACAGATACGCAGTATTTT. Translated, it reads CSVELTSGTDTQYF.